This is a list of T cell receptor beta chains from one sample in a study of T cell repertoires in cytomegalovirus infection. The antigens these receptors bind are not known. TCRdb called the reads again in MiXCR, with one record for every CDR3 protein. The table includes about 830,000 distinct CDR3 sequences, approximately 32% detected once. The source material was cultured CD8+ T cells from PBMCs, sampled from culture after CMV antigen stimulation. The receptors come from a human donor in good health (CMV status not recorded). Some clones in this sample may be carry-over from other donors' samples. Both conserved end residues are part of each CDR3. A D gene is named only where the DNA matches it firmly. A row's size may be missing; if present it is once, few, many or a size class.

>TRBJ1-5|.|.|TRBV6-1|15
TGTGCCAGCAGCCCGGGTCTGCAGGGGAATCAGCCCCAGCATTTT
CASSPGLQGNQPQHF
>TRBJ1-2|TRBD1|few|TRBV7-9|17
TGTGCCAGCAGCGACAAACATTCAGGGGGAGGTAACTATGGCTACACCTTC
CASSDKHSGGGNYGYTF
>TRBJ2-4|.|.|TRBV2|14
TGTGCCATTCTAGTGGGTTTGGACAAAAACATTCAGTACTTC
CAILVGLDKNIQYF
>TRBJ2-5|TRBD1|.|TRBV7-2|15
TGTGCCAGCAGCCCGTGGGACAGGGCTCAAGAGACCCAGAACTTC
CASSPWDRAQETQNF
>TRBJ2-5|TRBD1|.|TRBV7-9|17
TGTGCCAGCAGCTTCCGGGACAGGGTGAAAACAAAAGAGACCCAGTACTTC
CASSFRDRVKTKETQYF
>TRBJ2-3|.|many|TRBV7-8|16
TGTGCCAGCAGCTTAGCGCGGACGGGTGGAGCGGATACGCAGTATTTT
CASSLARTGGADTQYF
>TRBJ2-2|.|many|TRBV7-9|12
TGTGCCAGCACCCGGACGGGCGGGGAGCTGTTTTTT
CASTRTGGELFF
>TRBJ1-5|.|.|TRBV15|15
TGTGCCACCAGCAGAGATGGCGGGGGCGGTCAGCCCCAGCATTTT
CATSRDGGGGQPQHF
>TRBJ1-2|TRBD1|many|TRBV12-3/TRBV12-4|18
TGTGCCAGCAGCACCCCCGGGACAGGCGCTCCCTTTAACTATGGCTACACCTTC
CASSTPGTGAPFNYGYTF
>TRBJ2-3|.|.|TRBV9|13
TGTGCCAGCAGCGTAGATGGGGCAGATACGCAGTATTTT
CASSVDGADTQYF
>TRBJ2-3|.|.|TRBV6-1|16
TGTGCCAACAGACCACCCGGGACTTTGATTATGGATACGCAGTATTTT
CANRPPGTLIMDTQYF
>TRBJ2-1|TRBD2|.|TRBV6-2/TRBV6-3|16
TGTGCCAGCAGAGTTGATGCGGGACTAGCTTACGATGAGCAGTTCTTC
CASRVDAGLAYDEQFF
>TRBJ2-5|.|.|TRBV9|15
TGTGCCAGCAGCCCCCCAGAGGGCTACCAAGAGACCCAGTACTTC
CASSPPEGYQETQYF
>TRBJ2-7|TRBD1|.|TRBV6-4|14
TGTGCCAGCAGTGAATCCGGGACAGGGGACGAGCAGTACTTC
CASSESGTGDEQYF
>TRBJ1-1|.|.|TRBV4-1|14
TGCGCCAGCAGCCAAGAAAAGGGGTACGCTGAAGCTTTCTTT
CASSQEKGYAEAFF
>TRBJ2-1|TRBD1|many|TRBV6-5|11
TGTGCCAGCGAGGGGGCCAATGAGCAGTTCTTC
CASEGANEQFF
>TRBJ1-1|.|.|TRBV5-5|11
TGTGCCAGCAGTTGGGACACTGAAGCTTTCTTT
CASSWDTEAFF
>TRBJ2-1|.|.|TRBV7-6|16
TGTGCCAGCAGCTTAGACGGGGGAGCAGGGGCTCTTGAGCAGTTCTTC
CASSLDGGAGALEQFF
>TRBJ1-2|.|few|TRBV11-2|14
TGTGCCAGCAGCTTAGGGCTCACCGGCTATGGCTACACCTTC
CASSLGLTGYGYTF
>TRBJ2-3|.|many|TRBV3-1|15
TGTGCCAGCAGCCAAGAGGGGGCTAGCACAGATACGCAGTATTTT
CASSQEGASTDTQYF
>TRBJ2-4|TRBD1|.|TRBV29-1|14
TGCAGCGCCGGAGTGGGACAGTACAAAAACATTCAGTACTTC
CSAGVGQYKNIQYF
>TRBJ2-7|.|.|TRBV7-2|14
TGTACCAGCAGCTCACCCCTGAGCTCCTACGAGCAGTACTTC
CTSSSPLSSYEQYF
>TRBJ1-1|.|.|TRBV19|15
TGTGCCAGTAGTATAGAATTATCCATGAACACTGAAGCTTTCTTT
CASSIELSMNTEAFF
>TRBJ2-1|.|few|TRBV4-1|16
TGCGCCAGCAGCCAAGTTTCAGGTCTGGCCGACAATGAGCAGTTCTTC
CASSQVSGLADNEQFF
>TRBJ2-5|TRBD2|.|TRBV7-2|17
TGTGCCAGCAGCTCCCGGGGTAGCGGGGGGACAAAGGAGACCCAGTACTTC
CASSSRGSGGTKETQYF
>TRBJ1-1|.|.|TRBV4-3|16
TGCGCCAGCAGCCAAGATCGTACGCGGAGGTACACTGAAGCTTTCTTT
CASSQDRTRRYTEAFF
>TRBJ2-5|TRBD1|few|TRBV7-3|14
TGTGCCAGCAGCCCCCTGGGACAGCAAGAGACCCAGTACTTC
CASSPLGQQETQYF